This T cell receptor (beta chain) was recovered during a study of CD8 T cells in ankylosing spondylitis. General study points: With a CD8+ phenotype, disease-linked clones were relatively rare in peripheral blood. Among TCR beta sequences, a motif of several highly homologous variants appeared characteristic of ankylosing spondylitis blood. Significant enrichment of disease-linked clones was reportedly seen in matched ankylosing spondylitis synovial fluid. Earlier authors reported some of these motif variants in reactive arthritis synovial fluid and blood.

This CDR3 is 15 amino acids long. CDR1 and CDR2 (germline): KGHSH, LQKENI. V dropped 3 bases and J dropped 8 bases, with 17 bases sitting between them. MiXCR, run by TCRdb on the 5' RACE reads, gives a single entry per CDR3 protein. The table records about 39,000 distinct CDR3 sequences, about 9.4% of them present only once. This clonotype was recorded many times. Its antigen is still unknown. The sequence came from a male donor with ankylosing spondylitis or in good health (not recorded which). This sequence joins TRBV18 and TRBJ2-1; no clear D. The sample taken for sequencing was blood, either unsorted or a sorted T cell fraction (not recorded which). The CDR3 loop reads CASSPSTGHRDEQFF. CDR3 bases: TGTGCCAGCTCACCTTCCACCGGCCACCGGGATGAGCAGTTCTTC.